A selection of T cell receptor beta chains follows, all from one sample in a study of cytotoxic CD8 clonotypes in ibrutinib-treated CLL. Sequencing was performed with immunoSEQ multiplex PCR; in TCRdb, only in-frame clones are kept and a portion is missing. The sample yields hundreds of thousands of clones, just under 80% seen once. The sequenced sample was PBMCs, obtained before ibrutinib treatment. These receptors all stem from a human donor with chronic lymphocytic leukemia. CDR3s include the opening cysteine and the closing phenylalanine or tryptophan. The D gene is left open where the match is weak. Not every row has a clone size; where given, it reads once, few, many or a size class.

>TRBV2|15|TRBJ2-5|TRBD2|-
CASSDPSGSVETQYF
TGTGCCAGCAGTGATCCTAGCGGGAGTGTGGAGACCCAGTACTTC
>TRBV9|13|TRBJ2-7|-|-
CASSVGRGGEQYF
TGTGCCAGCAGCGTTGGCAGGGGCGGCGAGCAGTACTTC
>TRBV7-2|17|TRBJ2-5|TRBD2|-
CASSLYASGRLGETQYF
TGTGCCAGCAGCTTATACGCTAGCGGGAGGTTGGGAGAGACCCAGTACTTC
>TRBV27|14|TRBJ2-1|TRBD2|-
CASSLSGTSGQQFF
TGTGCCAGCAGTTTATCAGGGACTAGCGGGCAGCAGTTCTTC
>TRBV18|15|TRBJ1-2|TRBD1|-
CASSLLAGGADGYTF
TGTGCCAGCTCACTTCTGGCAGGGGGCGCCGATGGCTACACCTTC
>TRBV25-1|16|TRBJ1-2|TRBD1|-
CASSDIPGQGLDGYTF
TGTGCCAGCAGTGATATACCGGGACAGGGCCTTGATGGCTACACCTTC
>TRBV4-2|15|TRBJ1-5|-|-
CASSQVFGGNQPQHF
TGTGCCAGCAGCCAAGTGTTCGGGGGCAATCAGCCCCAGCATTTT
>TRBV4-1|16|TRBJ2-5|TRBD1|-
CASSQGPGQGRETQYF
TGCGCCAGCAGCCAAGGTCCGGGACAGGGTAGAGAGACCCAGTACTTC
>TRBV7-9|13|TRBJ2-7|TRBD2|few
CASSPGLVYEQYF
TGTGCCAGCAGCCCCGGACTAGTCTACGAGCAGTACTTC
>TRBV4-2|15|TRBJ2-7|-|-
CASSQDSRLGYEQYF
TGTGCCAGCAGCCAAGATTCGCGCCTAGGCTACGAGCAGTACTTC
>TRBV6-5|12|TRBJ2-7|-|-
CASSYPPHEQYF
TGTGCCAGCAGTTACCCCCCCCACGAGCAGTACTTC
>TRBV5-6|15|TRBJ1-3|TRBD1|-
CASSLDRVSGNTIYF
TGTGCCAGCAGCTTAGACAGGGTTTCCGGAAACACCATATATTTT
>TRBV30|20|TRBJ2-1|TRBD1|-
CAWSSRPGQGAVSSYNEQFF
TGTGCCTGGAGTTCCAGACCGGGACAGGGGGCTGTGAGCTCCTACAATGAGCAGTTCTTC
>TRBV6-5|15|TRBJ2-7|-|-
CASSSYGISLGEQYF
TGTGCCAGCAGTAGTTACGGGATTTCCCTGGGCGAGCAGTACTTC
>TRBV5-4|17|TRBJ2-1|TRBD2|-
CASSLGRTSWDYNEQFF
TGTGCCAGCAGCTTGGGGCGGACTAGCTGGGACTACAATGAGCAGTTCTTC
>TRBV7-9|16|TRBJ2-1|TRBD2|-
CASSRRASGIIDEQFF
TGTGCCAGCAGCCGGAGGGCTAGCGGGATTATCGATGAGCAGTTCTTC
>TRBV7-8|14|TRBJ1-2|-|few
CASSLGVTSYGYTF
TGTGCCAGCAGCTTAGGGGTGACATCCTATGGCTACACCTTC
>TRBV29-1|16|TRBJ1-5|TRBD1|-
CSVGATGGGSNQPQHF
TGCAGCGTTGGGGCGACAGGGGGTGGAAGCAATCAGCCCCAGCATTTT
>TRBV28|17|TRBJ2-6|TRBD1|-
CASSPSKTGPWANVLTF
TGTGCCAGCAGCCCCTCAAAGACAGGGCCATGGGCCAACGTCCTGACTTTC
>TRBV18|12|TRBJ2-3|-|-
CASSYRADTQYF
TGTGCCAGCTCATACAGGGCCGATACGCAGTATTTT
>TRBV6-5|14|TRBJ1-5|-|-
CASSYTTGFQPQHF
TGTGCCAGCAGTTACACTACAGGATTTCAGCCCCAGCATTTT
>TRBV27|15|TRBJ2-3|-|-
CASSWVQGGADTQYF
TGTGCCAGCAGTTGGGTACAGGGAGGAGCAGATACGCAGTATTTT
>TRBV6-5|13|TRBJ2-3|-|-
CASSQSFTDTQYF
TGTGCCAGCAGCCAATCTTTCACAGATACGCAGTATTTT
>TRBV30|15|TRBJ2-7|TRBD2|-
CAWSGGAAVPYEQYF
TGTGCCTGGAGCGGGGGGGCGGCAGTCCCCTACGAGCAGTACTTC
>TRBV27|14|TRBJ2-5|-|-
CASSFYGSRETQYF
TGTGCCAGCAGTTTTTACGGGAGTAGGGAGACCCAGTACTTC
>TRBV5-1|14|TRBJ1-1|TRBD1|-
CASSLDLGQGRAFF
TGCGCCAGCAGCTTGGACCTAGGACAGGGGAGGGCTTTCTTT
>TRBV2|14|TRBJ2-7|-|-
CASTSQQSSYEQYF
TGTGCCAGCACGTCCCAGCAAAGCTCCTACGAGCAGTACTTC
>TRBV2|13|TRBJ2-1|TRBD1|-
CATPADRDNEQFF
TGTGCCACCCCGGCGGACAGGGACAATGAGCAGTTCTTC
>TRBV5-5|18|TRBJ2-1|TRBD2|-
CASSLFKREGRSYNEQFF
TGTGCCAGCAGCTTGTTCAAGCGGGAGGGCCGGTCCTACAATGAGCAGTTCTTC
>TRBV30|14|TRBJ2-1|TRBD2|-
CALQGLAPYNEQFF
TGTGCCTTGCAGGGACTAGCGCCATACAATGAGCAGTTCTTC
>TRBV28|16|TRBJ2-1|TRBD1|-
CASSALTGRAYNEQFF
TGTGCCAGCAGTGCCTTGACAGGGCGCGCCTACAATGAGCAGTTCTTC
>TRBV2|14|TRBJ2-7|TRBD1|-
CASSEQGASYEQYF
TGTGCCAGCAGTGAGCAGGGGGCCTCCTACGAGCAGTACTTC
>TRBV27|17|TRBJ2-3|-|few
CASSRWSGRMNADTQYF
TGTGCCAGCAGTCGGTGGAGCGGTCGAATGAACGCAGATACGCAGTATTTT
>TRBV4-1|19|TRBJ2-2|-|once
CASSQDWVSSKRNTGELFF
TGCGCCAGCAGCCAAGATTGGGTCAGTTCAAAGCGTAACACCGGGGAGCTGTTTTTT
>TRBV19|14|TRBJ1-2|TRBD1|-
CASSMDRDRGGYTF
TGTGCCAGTAGCATGGACAGGGATAGAGGTGGCTACACCTTC
>TRBV9|13|TRBJ1-1|-|-
CASSAAPPLGAFF
TGTGCCAGCAGCGCGGCCCCACCTCTTGGAGCTTTCTTT
>TRBV4-3|17|TRBJ2-1|TRBD1|-
CASSHPFGQDSYNEQFF
TGCGCCAGCAGCCACCCTTTCGGACAGGATTCCTACAATGAGCAGTTCTTC
>TRBV7-9|16|TRBJ1-2|TRBD1|-
CASSLPITGGDYGYTF
TGTGCCAGCAGCTTACCGATTACAGGGGGCGACTATGGCTACACCTTC
>TRBV9|15|TRBJ2-1|-|-
CASSVARTTIGEQFF
TGTGCCAGCAGCGTCGCGAGGACTACAATCGGTGAGCAGTTCTTC